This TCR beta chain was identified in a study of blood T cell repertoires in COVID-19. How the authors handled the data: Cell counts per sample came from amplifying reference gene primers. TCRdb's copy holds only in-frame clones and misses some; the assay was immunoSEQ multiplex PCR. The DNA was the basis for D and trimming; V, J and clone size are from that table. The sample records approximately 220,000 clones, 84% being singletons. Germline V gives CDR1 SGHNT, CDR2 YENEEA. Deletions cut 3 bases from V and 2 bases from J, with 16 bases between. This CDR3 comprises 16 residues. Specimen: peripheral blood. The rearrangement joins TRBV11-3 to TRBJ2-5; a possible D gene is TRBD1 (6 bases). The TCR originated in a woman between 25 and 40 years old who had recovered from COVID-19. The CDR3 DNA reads TGTGCCAGCAGCTTGCAGGGGCCGGGCAATCAAGAGACCCAGTACTTC. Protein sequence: CASSLQGPGNQETQYF.